These 10 T cell receptor beta chains share one sample of origin, sequenced in a study of glioma-infiltrating T cells. Amplification of TCR alpha and beta CDR3 regions from RNA used iRepertoire nested multiplex PCR. TCRdb fed the multiplex PCR reads into MiXCR, producing one record per CDR3 protein. The data hold around 390,000 distinct CDR3 sequences, with 41% observed a single time. Sequenced material: glioma tissue, nonneoplastic brain tissue, or PBMCs (not recorded which). These receptors originate from a human donor with low-grade glioma or glioblastoma, undergoing nonglioma brain surgery, or in good health (not recorded which).

This clonotype was detected only a few times. This chain links TRBV7-3 with TRBJ1-1, with TRBD1 identical over 12 bases. Trimming cost V 5 bases and J 7 bases; bases outside gene matches: 8. This CDR3 has 15 residues. The germline V gene has CDR1 SGHTA and CDR2 FQGTGA. The CDR3 DNA reads as TGTGCCAGCAGCCCTACGGGACAGGGGGCAGGTGAAGCTTTCTTT. It is translated as CASSPTGQGAGEAFF.

The chain carries TRBV10-3 and TRBJ1-1; 11 bases line up with TRBD1. The V gene end was trimmed by 3 bases and the J gene end by 1 base; junction bases not matched to a gene: 4. Germline V gene sequence: CDR1 ENHRY, CDR2 SYGVKD. This CDR3 has 16 residues. The CDR3 loop is CAISDWDRGANTEAFF. The CDR3 DNA is TGTGCCATCAGTGATTGGGACAGGGGGGCGAACACTGAAGCTTTCTTT.

A word on this clonotype: Possible read error: a much larger clone is one base away. The chain joins TRBV6-6 to TRBJ2-1; either TRBD1 or TRBD2 may fit D (6 bases each). Trimming shortened V by 5 bases and J by 5 bases, and 13 bases separated the two germline ends. CDR3 length: 14 residues. CDR1 is MNHNY and CDR2 is SVGAGI in the germline V gene (reference sequence). The CDR3 DNA sequence: TGTGCCAGCAGTCAAATGGAGGGGGACAATGAGCAGTTCTTC. Translated: CASSQMEGDNEQFF.

The rearrangement joins TRBV11-1 to TRBJ2-1, with 8 bases fitting TRBD2. The CDR3 loop spans 14 amino acids. The germline V gene has CDR1 SGHAT and CDR2 FQDESV (reference sequence). Trimming at V came to 5 bases and at J to 7 bases, leaving 7 bases not matched to a gene. The chain's CDR3 is CASSPTAGDNEQFF. DNA for the CDR3: TGTGCCAGCAGCCCTACAGCGGGAGATAATGAGCAGTTCTTC. Drawing the rest from reference TRBV11-1 and TRBJ2-1, the complete variable domain is EAEVAQSPRYKITEKSQAVAFWCDPISGHATLYWYRQILGQGPELLVQFQDESVVDDSQLPKDRFSAERLKGVDSTLKIQPAELGDSAMYLCASSPTAGDNEQFFGPGTRLTVL.

This clonotype was seen at least ten times. This sequence joins TRBV6-2 or TRBV6-3 and TRBJ1-1; D not certain. Deletions cut 7 bases from V and 4 bases from J, with 22 bases between. CDR1 and CDR2 (germline): MNHEY, SVGEGT. This CDR3 is built from 16 residues. CDR3 DNA sequence: TGTGCCAGCATTCCGGGCCGCATTACCCGGGGCACTGAAGCTTTCTTT. Amino acids: CASIPGRITRGTEAFF.

The CDR3 is CASRAGASGYNEQFF. The DNA for the CDR3 is TGTGCCAGCAGGGCCGGGGCTAGCGGGTACAATGAGCAGTTCTTC. This sequence joins TRBV6-1 and TRBJ2-1; 8 bases fit TRBD2. The V and J ends lost 6 bases and 4 bases, in that order; junction bases with no gene match: 8. The CDR3 length is 15 residues. Germline assignment: CDR1 MNHNS and CDR2 SASEGT.

This clonotype has just one count. The chain has TRBV6-1 and TRBJ1-1; 7 nucleotides agree with TRBD1. The germline V gene encodes CDR1 MNHNS and CDR2 SASEGT. Trimming cost V 5 bases and J 1 base; bases outside gene matches: 16. CDR3 length: 18 residues. DNA of the CDR3: TGTGCCAGCAGTTACTCGCTTTACTCCGGGACAGAGAACACTGAAGCTTTCTTT. As protein: CASSYSLYSGTENTEAFF.

Note on this clonotype: A clone one base away is much larger, so this may be a read error. The final CDR3 position lacks the conserved phenylalanine or tryptophan, pointing to a likely read error. The chain recombines TRBV20-1 with TRBJ2-3; no definite D call. Germline-derived CDR1 and CDR2 are DFQATT and SNEGSKA (reference sequence). CDR3 size: 14 residues. With 5 bases removed from V and 2 bases from J, the gap between germline ends came to 14 bases. The CDR3 DNA follows: TGCAGTGCTTTCGACCGATTACCCACAGATACGCAGTATTTG. This encodes CSAFDRLPTDTQYL.

About this clonotype: A much larger clone lies a single base off, so this may be a read error. The chain has TRBV4-1 and TRBJ2-7, with D tentatively TRBD2 (5 bases). The CDR3 runs to 15 residues. Germline loops: CDR1 MGHRA, CDR2 YSYEKL. The DNA of the CDR3 is TGCGCCGGCAGCCTCGAGGGAAAAAGCTCCTACGAGCAGTACTTC. This translates into CAGSLEGKSSYEQYF.

The chain recombines TRBV25-1 with TRBJ2-3; 8 nucleotides line up with TRBD2. Germline loops: CDR1 MGHDK, CDR2 SYGVNS. The CDR3 has 16 amino acids. Trimming at V came to 5 bases and at J to 6 bases, leaving 13 bases not matched to a gene. CDR3 loop: CASSSGASGSWDTQYF. The CDR3, as DNA: TGTGCCAGCAGTAGCGGGGCTAGCGGGTCCTGGGATACGCAGTATTTT.